This T cell receptor beta chain derives from a study of CD8 T cells in Susac syndrome. At the level of the study: There were five or six sequenced Susac syndrome patients with active disease and roughly 8 in remission.

A quantity of about 0.45 to 1 ug RNA underwent reverse transcription using random hexamers. TCRdb reprocessed the immunoSEQ multiplex PCR reads with MiXCR, giving one entry per CDR3 protein. This table has about 85,000 distinct CDR3 sequences, around 95% appearing once. The ends were cut back, 3 bases at V and 5 bases at J, with 13 bases in the middle. Germline V lookup: CDR1 SEHNR, CDR2 FQNEAQ (reference sequence). The length of the CDR3 is 14 residues. The clonotype originates from a human donor with Susac syndrome. The sample comprised CD8+ T cells from PBMCs. The chain carries TRBV7-9 and TRBJ2-5, with D possibly being TRBD1 (6 bases). CDR3 region: CASSFPLGAETQYF. CDR3 DNA sequence: TGTGCCAGCAGCTTCCCACTGGGGGCGGAGACCCAGTACTTC.